These 5 T cell receptor beta chains share one sample of origin, sequenced in a study of blood T cell repertoires in COVID-19. Here immunoSEQ multiplex PCR was the method, and the copy in TCRdb shows in-frame clones only, minus some. The sample consists of approximately 360,000 clones, around 90% of them appearing once. Material for sequencing was peripheral blood. The receptors were sampled from a man younger than 35 with active or convalescent COVID-19.

The J gene is TRBJ2-3, the V gene TRBV9; 7 bases line up with TRBD2. Germline values: CDR1 SGDLS, CDR2 YYNGEE. The ends lost 3 bases at V and 3 bases at J; junction bases unmatched: 13. The CDR3 extends over 17 amino acids. The CDR3 sequence: CASSARGVGLTTDTQYF. The CDR3 DNA reads as TGTGCCAGCAGCGCCCGGGGGGTGGGACTAACAACAGATACGCAGTATTTT.

V is TRBV28 and J is TRBJ1-1, with 9 positions matching TRBD1. The CDR3 has 16 amino acids. V was clipped by 5 bases and J by 0 bases; unmatched bases: 7. Germline-derived CDR1 and CDR2 are MDHEN and SYDVKM. CDR3 in amino acids: CASSLGTGLVNTEAFF. The CDR3 DNA reads TGTGCCAGCAGTCTAGGGACAGGGTTGGTGAACACTGAAGCTTTCTTT.

The chain carries TRBV27 and TRBJ2-7, with D uncertain. Germline V gene lookup returns CDR1 MNHEY and CDR2 SMNVEV (reference sequence). V was pared by 2 bases and J by 1 base, with 12 bases between. The CDR3 extends over 15 amino acids. CDR3 nucleotides: TGTGCCAGCAGTTTAACCGCGGCTTATTCCTACGAGCAGTACTTC. Translating it yields CASSLTAAYSYEQYF.

The chain is built from TRBV19 and TRBJ1-5, with a weak D call TRBD1 (6 bases). The germline V and J ends were trimmed by 5 bases and 0 bases, with 14 bases remaining between them. Germline V gene data show CDR1 as LNHDA and CDR2 as SQIVND (reference sequence). This CDR3 is built from 16 residues. The chain's CDR3 is CASSQQGEFSNQPQHF. The CDR3 DNA reads as TGTGCCAGTAGTCAACAGGGAGAGTTTAGCAATCAGCCCCAGCATTTT. Based on the CDR3 plus reference TRBV19 and TRBJ1-5, the full variable domain is DGGITQSPKYLFRKEGQNVTLSCEQNLNHDAMYWYRQDPGQGLRLIYYSQIVNDFQKGDIAEGYSVSREKKESFPLTVTSAQKNPTAFYLCASSQQGEFSNQPQHFGDGTRLSIL.

The CDR3 loop is CSVIRGSGFSYEQYF. The CDR3 DNA reads TGCAGCGTTATTAGAGGTAGCGGATTTTCCTACGAGCAGTACTTC. The chain joins TRBV29-1 to TRBJ2-7, with D possibly TRBD2 on 6 matching bases. The CDR3 runs 15 residues. The V end lost 5 bases, the J end lost 1 base, and 18 bases lay between the germline ends. Per germline, CDR1 SQVTM and CDR2 ANQGSEA.